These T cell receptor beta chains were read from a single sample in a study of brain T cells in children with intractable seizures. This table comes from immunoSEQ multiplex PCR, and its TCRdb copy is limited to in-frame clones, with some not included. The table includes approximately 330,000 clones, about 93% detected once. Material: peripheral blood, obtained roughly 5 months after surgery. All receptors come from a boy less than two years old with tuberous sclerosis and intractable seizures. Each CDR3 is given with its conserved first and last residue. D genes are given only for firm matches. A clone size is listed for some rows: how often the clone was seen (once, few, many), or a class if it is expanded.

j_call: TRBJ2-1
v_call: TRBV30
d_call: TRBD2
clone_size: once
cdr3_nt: TGTGCCTGGAGTGTAGCGGGGACTAGCGGGATAAGGAGGAATGAGCAGTTCTTC
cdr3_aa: CAWSVAGTSGIRRNEQFF

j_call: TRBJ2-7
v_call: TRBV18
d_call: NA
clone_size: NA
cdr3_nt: TGTGCCAGCTCACCGGACTTCCTCTCCTCCTACGAGCAGTACTTC
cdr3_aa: CASSPDFLSSYEQYF

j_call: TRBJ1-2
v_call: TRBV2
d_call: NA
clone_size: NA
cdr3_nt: TGTGCCAGCTTGACGGAGAACTATGGCTACACCTTC
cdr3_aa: CASLTENYGYTF

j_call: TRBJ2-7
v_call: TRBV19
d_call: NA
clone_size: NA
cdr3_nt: TGTGCCAGTAGTATAGTTTTAGGTGATTCTGTCTACGAGCAGTACTTC
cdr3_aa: CASSIVLGDSVYEQYF

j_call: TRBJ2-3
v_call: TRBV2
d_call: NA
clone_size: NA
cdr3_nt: TGTGCCAGCAGGGGGACCCCCTCGATGGCAGATACGCAGTATTTT
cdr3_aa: CASRGTPSMADTQYF

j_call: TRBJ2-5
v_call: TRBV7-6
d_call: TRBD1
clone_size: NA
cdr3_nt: TGTGCCAGCAGCCCACGACAGGGGGCTCAAGAGACCCAGTACTTC
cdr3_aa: CASSPRQGAQETQYF

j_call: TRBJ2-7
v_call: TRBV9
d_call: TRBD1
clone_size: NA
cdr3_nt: TGTGCCAGCAGCGCGGGACAGGGGGTAGTCGACGAGCAGTACTTC
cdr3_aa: CASSAGQGVVDEQYF

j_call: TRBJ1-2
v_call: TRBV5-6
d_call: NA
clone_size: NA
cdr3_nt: TGTGCCAGCAGCTTGGGTACAGGGCCCGACTATGGCTACACCTTC
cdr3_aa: CASSLGTGPDYGYTF

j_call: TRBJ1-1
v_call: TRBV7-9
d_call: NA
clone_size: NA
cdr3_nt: TGTGCCAGCAGCTTAGAGGGGACGTTGAACACTGAAGCTTTCTTT
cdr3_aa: CASSLEGTLNTEAFF

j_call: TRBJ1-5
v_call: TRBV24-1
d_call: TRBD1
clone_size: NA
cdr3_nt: TGTGCCACCAGTGATCGTACAGGGGGCAATCAGCCCCAGCATTTT
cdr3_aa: CATSDRTGGNQPQHF

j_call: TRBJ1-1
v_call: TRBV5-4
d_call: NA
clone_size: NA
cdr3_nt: TGTGCCAGCAGCTTGCTTCTAGGGAGAGCTTTCTTT
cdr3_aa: CASSLLLGRAFF

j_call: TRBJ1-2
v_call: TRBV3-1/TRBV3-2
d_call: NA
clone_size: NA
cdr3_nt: TGTGCCAGCAGCCGGGACGGATCAAACTATGGCTACACCTTC
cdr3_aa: CASSRDGSNYGYTF

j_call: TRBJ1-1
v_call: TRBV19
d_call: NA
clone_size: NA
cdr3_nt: TGTGCCGCCCTCGCCCCCGGTGAAGCTTTCTTT
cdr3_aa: CAALAPGEAFF

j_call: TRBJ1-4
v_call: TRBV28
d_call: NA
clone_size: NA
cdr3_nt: TGTGCCAGCAGTTTAGACCATAATGAAAAACTGTTTTTT
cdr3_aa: CASSLDHNEKLFF

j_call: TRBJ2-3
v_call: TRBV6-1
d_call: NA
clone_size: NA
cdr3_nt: TGTGCCAGCAGTGAATTGGTGTCTTGGGCAGATACGCAGTATTTT
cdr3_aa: CASSELVSWADTQYF

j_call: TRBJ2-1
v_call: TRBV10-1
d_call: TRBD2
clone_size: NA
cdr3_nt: TGCGCCAGCAGTGGGGTTGCTAGCGGGAGAAGCTCCTACAATGAGCAGTTCTTC
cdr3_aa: CASSGVASGRSSYNEQFF

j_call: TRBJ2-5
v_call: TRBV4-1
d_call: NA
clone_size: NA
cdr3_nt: TGCGCCAGCAGCCAAGAAGGATATCCGGAGACCCAGTACTTC
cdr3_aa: CASSQEGYPETQYF

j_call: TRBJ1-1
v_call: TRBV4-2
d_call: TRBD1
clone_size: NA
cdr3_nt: TGTGCCAGCAGCCAAGATCGACAGGGACTGAACACTGAAGCTTTCTTT
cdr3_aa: CASSQDRQGLNTEAFF

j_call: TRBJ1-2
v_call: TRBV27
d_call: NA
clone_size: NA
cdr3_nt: TGTGCCAGCAGTTCCTCCTTCCGGGACTTCGGGGGGGACGGCTACACCTTC
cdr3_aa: CASSSSFRDFGGDGYTF

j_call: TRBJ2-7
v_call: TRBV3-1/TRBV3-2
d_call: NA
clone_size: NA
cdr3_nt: TGTGCCAGCAGCCAGGGCACAGGGATCGAGCAGTACTTC
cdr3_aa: CASSQGTGIEQYF

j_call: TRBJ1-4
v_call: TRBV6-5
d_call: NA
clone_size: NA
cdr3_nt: TGTGCCAGCAGTTACTCGGTCGGGACCCTTGGGGAAAAACTGTTTTTT
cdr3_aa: CASSYSVGTLGEKLFF

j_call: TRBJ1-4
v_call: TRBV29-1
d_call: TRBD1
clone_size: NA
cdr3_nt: TGCAGCGCCGGACAGGGGAAAAAACTGTTTTTT
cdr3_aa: CSAGQGKKLFF

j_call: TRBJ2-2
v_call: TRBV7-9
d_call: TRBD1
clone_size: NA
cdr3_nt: TGTGCCAGCAGCTTCCGCGGACAGGGCACCGGGGAGCTGTTTTTT
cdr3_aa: CASSFRGQGTGELFF

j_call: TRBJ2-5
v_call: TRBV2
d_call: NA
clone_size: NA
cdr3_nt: TGTGCCAGCAGTCAAGTAGCGGTACTACAAGAGACCCAGTACTTC
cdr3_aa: CASSQVAVLQETQYF

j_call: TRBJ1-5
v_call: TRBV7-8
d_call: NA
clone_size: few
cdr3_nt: TGTGCCAGCAGCTTATCCACTCCTGGTGGTCAGCCCCAGCATTTT
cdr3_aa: CASSLSTPGGQPQHF

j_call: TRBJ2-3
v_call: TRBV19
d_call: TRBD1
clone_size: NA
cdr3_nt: TGTGCCAGTAGTACTACCGGGACAGGGTTGAATACGCAGTATTTT
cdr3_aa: CASSTTGTGLNTQYF

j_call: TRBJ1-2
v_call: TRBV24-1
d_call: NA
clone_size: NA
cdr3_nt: TGTGCCACCAGTGATCCCTGGACGACAGCTAACTATGGCTACACCTTC
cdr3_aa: CATSDPWTTANYGYTF

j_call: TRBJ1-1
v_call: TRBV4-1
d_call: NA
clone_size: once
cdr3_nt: TGCGCCAGCAGCACTCGCCTTGTGAGGCTTGAAGACACTGAAGCTTTCTTT
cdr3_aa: CASSTRLVRLEDTEAFF

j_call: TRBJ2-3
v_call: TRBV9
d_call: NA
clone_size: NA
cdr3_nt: TGTGCCAGCAGCGTAGGGGGGGCTCAACGTTCAGATACGCAGTATTTT
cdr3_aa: CASSVGGAQRSDTQYF

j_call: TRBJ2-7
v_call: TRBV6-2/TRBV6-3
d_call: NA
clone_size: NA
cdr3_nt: TGTGCCAGCAGCCCAGACAGTTTACATTCCTACGAGCAGTACTTC
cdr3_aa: CASSPDSLHSYEQYF

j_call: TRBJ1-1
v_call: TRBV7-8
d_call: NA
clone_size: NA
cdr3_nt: TGTGCCAGCAGCTTAGCCCCAATGGGTGAAGCTTTCTTT
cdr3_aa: CASSLAPMGEAFF

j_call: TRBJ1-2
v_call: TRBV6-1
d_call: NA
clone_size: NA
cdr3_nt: TGTGCCAGCAGTGAAGAGGGTACCTATGGCTACACCTTC
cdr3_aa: CASSEEGTYGYTF

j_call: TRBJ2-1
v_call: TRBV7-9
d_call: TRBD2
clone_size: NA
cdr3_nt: TGTGCCAGCAGCTTTAAAATCTCCGGGGGGGGCTCCTACAATGAGCAGTTCTTC
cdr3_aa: CASSFKISGGGSYNEQFF

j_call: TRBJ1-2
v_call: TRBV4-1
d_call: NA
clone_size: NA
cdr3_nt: TGCGCCAGCAGCCAAGTAGGGTTTGGCTACACCTTC
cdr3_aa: CASSQVGFGYTF

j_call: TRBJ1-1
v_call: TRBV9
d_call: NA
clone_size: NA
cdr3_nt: TGTGCCAGCAGCGTAGGAGGGCCTGGGAACACTGAAGCTTTCTTT
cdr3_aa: CASSVGGPGNTEAFF